The 27 T cell receptor beta chains below all came from one sample that was sequenced in a study of early T cells in non-severe SARS-CoV-2 infection. TCRdb processed the 5' RACE reads anew with MiXCR; each CDR3 protein has one entry. The sample has approximately 63,000 distinct CDR3 sequences, approximately 6% seen once. Here the sequenced sample was whole blood, taken at baseline. These TCRs come from an adult who was a healthcare worker with PCR-confirmed SARS-CoV-2 infection or an uninfected control (not recorded which).

This clonotype was counted at least ten times. DNA of the CDR3: TGTGCCAGCAGCTCGCCGGGACACGAGGGAGGAGAGACCCAGTACTTC. It encodes CASSSPGHEGGETQYF. The V call is TRBV5-4, the J call TRBJ2-5; D is tentatively TRBD1 or TRBD2 (6 bases each). Germline V lookup: CDR1 SGHNT, CDR2 YYREEE (reference sequence). V was clipped by 3 bases and J by 4 bases, with 19 bases between them. CDR3 length equals 16 residues.

There are many counts of this clonotype. V is TRBV10-3 and J is TRBJ2-1; 10 nucleotides agree with TRBD2. Per germline, CDR1 ENHRY and CDR2 SYGVKD. The CDR3 runs to 18 residues. The J segment lost 1 base and the V segment lost 10 bases, leaving 16 bases of the junction unmatched. CDR3 loop: CATIAGGVGVGSYNEQFF. The CDR3 nucleotides are TGTGCCACAATAGCGGGAGGAGTTGGAGTTGGGTCCTACAATGAGCAGTTCTTC.

This clonotype came up many times. The V gene is TRBV27, the J gene TRBJ1-6, with unresolved D. There are 15 residues in the CDR3. Germline CDR1 reads MNHEY; CDR2 reads SMNVEV (reference sequence). V lost 5 bases and J 10 bases, leaving 18 bases between the germline ends. Here the CDR3 DNA reads TGTGCCAGCAGTCCACGGGCCGTCTTAGGATCACCCCTCCACTTT. It translates to CASSPRAVLGSPLHF.

The table lists this clonotype with a few counts. The V gene is TRBV30, the J gene TRBJ2-7; weak D call: TRBD1 (6 bases). CDR3 length equals 12 residues. V lost 7 bases and J lost 2, with 12 bases in between. Germline values: CDR1 GTSNPN, CDR2 SVGIG (reference sequence). CDR3 region: CAYDRSAYEQYF. The CDR3 DNA sequence: TGTGCCTACGACAGGAGCGCCTACGAGCAGTACTTC.

This clonotype was seen at least ten times. The J gene is TRBJ2-1, the V gene TRBV24-1; 9 bases fit TRBD2. The ends lost 2 bases at V and 4 bases at J; junction bases unmatched: 2. The V gene's germline CDR1 is KGHDR and CDR2 SFDVKD. The CDR3 is made up of 15 amino acids. In nucleotides, the CDR3 is TGTGCCACCAGTGATTCCGGACTAGCGTACAATGAGCAGTTCTTC. Protein sequence: CATSDSGLAYNEQFF.

This clonotype showed up many times. This chain's CDR3 is CASSFLGSRTTDTQYF. In DNA, the CDR3 is TGTGCCAGCAGTTTCCTAGGATCTCGGACCACAGATACGCAGTATTTT. The chain is built from TRBV6-2 or TRBV6-3 and TRBJ2-3; D unresolved. Looked up from germline, CDR1 is MNHEY and CDR2 is SVGEGT. The V end lost 4 bases, the J end lost 2 bases, and 16 bases lay between the germline ends. This CDR3 spans 16 amino acids.

This clonotype was counted at least ten times. The chain employs TRBV5-4 and TRBJ2-1; possible D gene TRBD1, 7 bases. V lost 4 bases to trimming and J lost 10 bases, with 12 bases between them. The CDR3 is made up of 12 amino acids. Germline V gene sequence: CDR1 SGHNT, CDR2 YYREEE (reference sequence). Here the CDR3 reads CASSLQGGEQFF. The CDR3 nucleotides are TGTGCCAGCAGCCTGCAGGGGGGCGAGCAGTTCTTC.

This clonotype was detected ten times or more. V gene TRBV7-2 combines with J gene TRBJ2-4, with D perhaps TRBD2 (5 bases). CDR1 is SGHTA and CDR2 is FQGNSA in the germline V gene. This CDR3 has 15 amino acids. V dropped 5 bases and J dropped 5 bases, with 16 bases sitting between them. The CDR3 reads CASSPYRMRENIQYF. The CDR3 DNA reads as TGTGCCAGCAGCCCCTATCGTATGCGGGAAAACATTCAGTACTTC.

This clonotype was detected ten times or more. This chain connects TRBV20-1 to TRBJ2-7; 7 bases align to TRBD2. Trimming removed 1 base from V and 3 bases from J; junction bases left unmatched: 12. The CDR3 sequence is 16 residues long. Germline-derived CDR1 and CDR2 are DFQATT and SNEGSKA (reference sequence). CDR3 region: CSARAPMAGEFYEQYF. As DNA, the CDR3 is TGCAGTGCTAGAGCCCCCATGGCGGGAGAATTCTACGAGCAGTACTTC.

In its sample, this clonotype was seen many times. The CDR3 reads CASSDGANYGYTF. CDR3 DNA: TGCGCCAGCAGTGACGGCGCTAACTATGGCTACACCTTC. The chain recombines TRBV4-3 with TRBJ1-2; D is ambiguous. V lost 6 bases to trimming and J lost 0 bases, with 8 bases between them. CDR1 is LGHNA and CDR2 is YSLEER in the germline V gene. This CDR3 region has 13 residues.

In this sample, this clonotype turned up many times. The chain employs TRBV10-3 and TRBJ2-1; 10 nucleotides match TRBD2. The germline V gene encodes CDR1 ENHRY and CDR2 SYGVKD. The CDR3 loop spans 12 amino acids. V was pared by 9 bases and J by 7 bases, with 3 bases of the junction left unmatched. This CDR3 reads CAISSGSNEQFF. CDR3 DNA: TGTGCCATATCTAGCGGGAGTAATGAGCAGTTCTTC.

The sample holds many counts of this clonotype. CDR3 DNA sequence: TGTGCCACCAGCAGGGACAGGGGTCAGAACACTGAAGCTTTCTTT. Its protein product is CATSRDRGQNTEAFF. The J gene is TRBJ1-1, the V gene TRBV15; TRBD1 matches 9 bases. CDR1 LNHNV and CDR2 YYDKDF come from the germline V gene (reference sequence). Trimming removed 3 bases from V and 1 base from J; junction bases left unmatched: 3. The CDR3 length is 15 residues.

This clonotype was recorded a few times. The CDR3 loop is CSATPLRLAGDQETQYF. The CDR3 coding sequence is TGCAGTGCTACCCCCTTGAGACTAGCGGGAGACCAAGAGACCCAGTACTTC. This chain joins TRBV20-1 and TRBJ2-5; TRBD2 matches 12 bases. The germline V gene encodes CDR1 DFQATT and CDR2 SNEGSKA (reference sequence). CDR3 length: 17 amino acids. V shed 4 bases, J shed 0 bases, and the junction held 9 bases outside the gene matches.

This clonotype was observed a few times. V and J are TRBV5-1 and TRBJ1-4, with 8 bases that match TRBD1. The trim removed 0 bases at V and 0 bases at J, leaving 4 bases unmatched. CDR1 is SGHRS, CDR2 YFSETQ, per germline. CDR3 length: 17 amino acids. The CDR3 loop is CASSLVAGGPTNEKLFF. CDR3 coding DNA: TGCGCCAGCAGCTTGGTGGCAGGGGGCCCAACTAATGAAAAACTGTTTTTT.

This clonotype came up many times. The chain employs TRBV7-6 and TRBJ2-7; TRBD1 aligns across 10 bases. With V trimmed by 5 bases and J by 6 bases, 13 bases remained unmatched. Germline V gene sequence: CDR1 SGHVS, CDR2 FNYEAQ. CDR3 length: 16 amino acids. The DNA for the CDR3 is TGTGCCAGCAGCGCGATGGCTGGGACAGGGGATGTCGAGCAGTACTTC. It is translated as CASSAMAGTGDVEQYF.

This clonotype was counted ten times or more. This rearrangement joins TRBV4-1 to TRBJ2-3, with D possibly being TRBD2 (6 bases). Germline CDR1 and CDR2: MGHRA and YSYEKL. This CDR3 comprises 15 residues. V was pared by 3 bases and J by 1 base, with 11 bases between. CDR3 sequence (DNA): TGCGCCAGCAGCCATAGCGGCCAAGGCACAGATACGCAGTATTTT. This encodes CASSHSGQGTDTQYF.

The chain recombines TRBV20-1 with TRBJ2-7; 11 bases are shared with TRBD2. Trimming at V came to 2 bases and at J to 4 bases, leaving 1 base not matched to a gene. This CDR3 contains 13 residues. In germline, CDR1 is DFQATT, CDR2 SNEGSKA (reference sequence). The CDR3, as DNA: TGCAGTGCTAGACCTAGCGGGAGGTACGAGCAGTACTTC. Translated, it gives CSARPSGRYEQYF.

This clonotype was detected only a few times. The rearrangement joins TRBV27 to TRBJ2-6; possible D gene TRBD1, 7 bases. The CDR3 is 18 amino acids. From germline, CDR1 is MNHEY and CDR2 SMNVEV (reference sequence). Between the trimmed V and J ends, which lost 4 bases and 2 bases, there was a span of 18 bases. The CDR3 loop is CASSSRRGRPAGANVLTF. CDR3 nucleotides: TGTGCCAGCAGTTCCCGGAGGGGGCGCCCTGCTGGGGCCAACGTCCTGACTTTC.

There are many counts of this clonotype. The V call is TRBV6-6, the J call TRBJ2-7; TRBD1 matches at 7 bases. J was trimmed by 5 bases and V by 6 bases; bases with no gene match: 16. The V gene's germline CDR1 is MNHNY and CDR2 SVGAGI (reference sequence). The length of the CDR3 is 16 residues. CDR3 DNA sequence: TGTGCCAGCAGCTACGCCACCTCAGGGGGTATGGACGAGCAGTACTTC. Translation gives CASSYATSGGMDEQYF.

With respect to this clonotype: This may arise from a read error, as a much more abundant clone is one base away. V and J are TRBV28 and TRBJ2-7, with D possibly matching TRBD1 (5 bases). The V gene lost 2 bases and the J gene lost 3 bases, with 20 bases spanning the gap. The germline V gene has CDR1 MDHEN and CDR2 SYDVKM. There are 17 residues in the CDR3. CDR3 DNA sequence: TGTGCCAGCAGTTTAGCCCAACTGACAGAAAGGAACTACGAGCAGTACTTC. Translated, it gives CASSLAQLTERNYEQYF.

This clonotype was observed at least ten times. The CDR3 region has the DNA TGCGCCAGCAGCTTACGCGAGGGGACGGATGGCTACACCTTC. This encodes CASSLREGTDGYTF. The chain uses TRBV5-1 and TRBJ1-2; maybe TRBD1 (5 bases). The CDR3 loop spans 14 amino acids. Trimming took off 2 bases at V and 6 bases at J, with 14 bases between the two ends. From germline, CDR1 is SGHRS and CDR2 YFSETQ.

This clonotype was observed many times. The rearrangement links TRBV5-4 to TRBJ2-7; no clear D. Trimming took 1 base from V and 0 from J, leaving 8 bases between them. From germline, CDR1 is SGHNT and CDR2 YYREEE (reference sequence). CDR3 length equals 14 residues. Here the CDR3 DNA reads TGTGCCAGCAGCTTGTCTCCCCTCTCCTACGAGCAGTACTTC. Residues: CASSLSPLSYEQYF.

The table lists this clonotype with many counts. The chain links TRBV28 to TRBJ1-2, with D maybe TRBD1 (6 bases). Trimming cost V 5 bases and J 5 bases, with 18 bases left between them. Germline V gene data show CDR1 as MDHEN and CDR2 as SYDVKM. This CDR3 is built from 15 residues. As DNA, the CDR3 is TGTGCCAGCAGTCCCGAAGGCGGGGGCCGGTATGGCTACACCTTC. Amino acids: CASSPEGGGRYGYTF.

This clonotype occurred a few times. The rearrangement uses TRBV5-5 and TRBJ2-1; D is uncertain. Trimming cost V 0 bases and J 1 base, with 8 bases left between them. The CDR3 consists of 15 residues. CDR1 SGHKS and CDR2 YYEKEE come from the germline V gene (reference sequence). The CDR3 loop is CASSLGLVSYNEQFF. CDR3 in DNA: TGTGCCAGCAGCTTGGGACTTGTTTCCTACAATGAGCAGTTCTTC.

This clonotype appeared many times. The rearrangement links TRBV27 to TRBJ1-5; D not certain. CDR3 length: 13 residues. From germline, CDR1 is MNHEY and CDR2 SMNVEV (reference sequence). Trimming took off 7 bases at V and 5 bases at J, with 12 bases between the two ends. The CDR3 here is CASMSRADQPQHF. In DNA form, the CDR3 reads TGTGCCAGCATGAGCCGGGCGGATCAGCCCCAGCATTTT.

At least ten counts were recorded for this clonotype. This chain connects TRBV6-5 to TRBJ2-7, with D unclear. CDR3 length equals 13 residues. Per germline, CDR1 MNHEY and CDR2 SVGAGI. Trimming removed 0 bases from V and 4 bases from J, with 7 bases in between. CDR3 loop: CASSYSKVYEQYF. The CDR3 region has the DNA TGTGCCAGCAGTTACTCGAAGGTATACGAGCAGTACTTC.

This clonotype was counted at least ten times. This chain joins TRBV18 and TRBJ1-2; 8 bases are shared with TRBD1. Trimming at V came to 3 bases and at J to 7 bases, leaving 7 bases not matched to a gene. CDR1 and CDR2 from the germline V gene are KGHSH and LQKENI. The CDR3 contains 14 residues. The CDR3 nucleotides are TGTGCCAGCTCACCTACCGACAGGGGTCGTGGCTACACCTTC. This gives the protein CASSPTDRGRGYTF.